This T cell receptor beta chain was sequenced during a study of Ad26.COV2.S vaccination and SARS-CoV-2 variants. Described treatment: 15 to 20 received Ad26.COV2.S at low or high dose, single or two shots; roughly five received placebo; per-sample allocation not given. Sampling was performed 63 days after the first vaccine or placebo injection. The table came from immunoSEQ multiplex PCR; TCRdb's copy has only in-frame clones and leaves some out. This table has some 410,000 clones, around 92% appearing once. After removal of 0 bases from V and 4 bases from J, the junction contained 5 bases not matched to a gene. The CDR3 consists of 16 residues. Germline-derived CDR1 and CDR2 are LGHNA and YSLEER.

The sequenced sample was peripheral blood, obtained in a trial of Ad26.COV2.S vaccine versus placebo. The clonotype comes from a person between 18 and 59 years old who received the Ad26.COV2.S COVID-19 vaccine or a placebo. The V and J genes are TRBV4-3 and TRBJ2-1; 8 positions agree with TRBD2. CDR3 amino acids: CASSQEWRGAYNEQFF. In nucleotides, the CDR3 is TGCGCCAGCAGCCAAGAGTGGCGGGGGGCTTACAATGAGCAGTTCTTC.